This T cell receptor (beta chain) comes out of a study of blood T cell repertoires in COVID-19. Turning to the study itself: COVID-19 samples, acute and convalescent, were from the United States, Italy and Spain.

Deletions cut 5 bases from V and 0 bases from J, with 10 bases between. The CDR3 runs 14 residues. Germline values: CDR1 LNHDA, CDR2 SQIVND (reference sequence). Per the original data handling: Cell counts per sample came from amplifying reference gene primers. Libraries were prepared by immunoSEQ multiplex PCR; TCRdb keeps only in-frame clonotypes and omits some of them. V and J calls and clone size are as listed in that table; D and trimming were resolved from the DNA. Among 150,000 to 200,000 clones listed, 90% were seen once. The TCR was taken from a man aged 50-60 years with acute or convalescent COVID-19. The sequenced material came from peripheral blood. The J gene is TRBJ2-5, the V gene TRBV19; perhaps TRBD1 as D (6 bases). CDR3 region: CASSFDRYQETQYF. In nucleotides, the CDR3 is TGTGCCAGTAGTTTCGACAGGTACCAAGAGACCCAGTACTTC.